This T cell receptor beta chain was retrieved from a study of blood T cell repertoires in COVID-19. Turning to the study itself: From the United States, Italy and Spain came samples of acute and convalescent COVID-19. PBMCs, B-cell-depleted T cells, or T cells provided the cDNA or gDNA that made up the material.

As originally analysed: Cell counts per sample came from amplifying reference gene primers. Repertoires were generated with immunoSEQ multiplex PCR, while TCRdb's copy carries only in-frame clones and drops some. V and J calls and clone size are those listed in that table; D and trimming were worked out from the DNA. The sample lists roughly 280,000 clones, approximately 86% occurring once. Sequences were obtained from peripheral blood. This TCR was sampled from a woman in her 50s who had recovered from COVID-19.

The CDR3 bases are TGCAGTGCTAGTCGGGGACAGGGGAATAATCAGCCCCAGCATTTT. Translation gives CSASRGQGNNQPQHF. The chain joins TRBV20-1 to TRBJ1-5; TRBD1 aligns across 10 bases. V lost 3 bases, J lost 4 bases, and 6 bases stayed unmatched. This CDR3 contains 15 residues. Germline CDR1 and CDR2: DFQATT and SNEGSKA (reference sequence).